The TCR beta chain under discussion was sequenced for a study of response to subunit inactivated influenza vaccine. The study, taken as a whole, reports: New T cells are recruited in small numbers by each seasonal influenza vaccination, according to the authors' suggestion.

This clonotype was seen many times. Its antigen is unknown. TCRdb independently ran MiXCR on the RT-PCR reads; one entry per CDR3 protein. Among hundreds of thousands of distinct CDR3 sequences listed, about 15% were seen once. The CDR3 length is 14 residues. V lost 4 bases, J lost 3 bases, and 14 bases lay in between. Per germline, CDR1 SGDLS and CDR2 YYNGEE. The receptor was derived from a middle-aged man who received an inactivated influenza vaccine. The sequenced sample was PBMCs from blood, obtained 14 to 15 days before vaccination. V gene TRBV9 combines with J gene TRBJ2-7; TRBD2 might be the D (6 bases). The CDR3 region has the DNA TGTGCCAGCAGCCCTAGGGACTTAGTCTACGAGCAGTACTTC. Its protein is CASSPRDLVYEQYF.